What follows are 11 T cell receptor beta chains derived from one specimen sequenced in a study of OX40 agonist ivuxolimab in advanced cancers. The assay was immunoSEQ multiplex PCR, and TCRdb's table has in-frame clones only and misses some. The table lists about 26,000 clones, about four fifths of them singletons. The sequences come from CD4+ or CD8+ T cells sorted from blood, collected in a trial of the OX40 agonist ivuxolimab. These TCRs come from an adult with an advanced solid tumor such as melanoma, head and neck, liver or kidney cancer.

The gene calls are TRBV5-1 and TRBJ1-1; unclear D gene. Germline CDR1 SGHRS, CDR2 YFSETQ. The CDR3 is 13 residues long. Trimming removed 3 bases at V and 6 bases at J, with 12 bases between. The CDR3 is CASSSTISAEAFF. CDR3 in DNA: TGCGCCAGCAGCTCCACCATTTCCGCTGAAGCTTTCTTT.

This clone came up a few times. The chain links TRBV4-1 to TRBJ2-3, with 10 bases aligning to TRBD1. The germline V gene has CDR1 MGHRA and CDR2 YSYEKL. J gave up 4 bases and V 0 bases, and 10 bases lay outside the gene matches. The CDR3 spans 18 residues. This chain's CDR3 is CASSQEVGDRGFPDTQYF. The CDR3 bases are TGCGCCAGCAGCCAAGAGGTAGGGGACAGGGGATTTCCAGATACGCAGTATTTT.

The rearrangement uses TRBV10-3 and TRBJ1-4, with TRBD1 identical over 9 bases. The V segment lost 6 bases and the J segment 7 bases; nucleotides outside the gene matches: 15. CDR3 length: 17 amino acids. Looked up from germline, CDR1 is ENHRY and CDR2 is SYGVKD. CDR3 in DNA: TGTGCCATCAGGGCCCCCGGACCGACAGGGGGTCTTGAAAAACTGTTTTTT. This sequence encodes CAIRAPGPTGGLEKLFF.

This clone showed up just once. The rearrangement joins TRBV10-2 to TRBJ2-3; D could derive from TRBD1 or TRBD2 (5 bases each). V lost 3 bases and J 4 bases, leaving 11 bases between the germline ends. This CDR3 region has 14 residues. From germline, CDR1 is WSHSY and CDR2 SAAADI. The CDR3 DNA reads TGCGCCAGCAGTGAATGGGGGTTTCCAGATACGCAGTATTTT. Protein sequence: CASSEWGFPDTQYF.

V is TRBV4-1 and J is TRBJ2-2; 8 nucleotides match TRBD2. This CDR3 region has 16 residues. Trimming at V came to 4 bases and at J to 6 bases, leaving 10 bases not matched to a gene. Germline loops: CDR1 MGHRA, CDR2 YSYEKL. The CDR3 DNA reads TGCGCCAGCAGCCCACCCGCGGGGGGATTAGCCGGGGAGCTGTTTTTT. Translated, it gives CASSPPAGGLAGELFF.

V gene TRBV9 combines with J gene TRBJ1-2; D is uncertain. Trimming stripped 0 bases from V and 2 bases from J, with 8 bases between. The CDR3 contains 14 residues. Germline V gene data show CDR1 as SGDLS and CDR2 as YYNGEE. The CDR3 DNA is TGTGCCAGCAGCGTAGAGGGCAAAAACTATGGCTACACCTTC. It specifies CASSVEGKNYGYTF.

The chain carries TRBV6-1 and TRBJ1-4; D remains ambiguous. CDR1 is MNHNS, CDR2 SASEGT, per germline. This CDR3 spans 14 amino acids. V lost 6 bases, J lost 8 bases, and 16 bases lay in between. In DNA, the CDR3 is TGTGCCAGCAGGGAGGCGCTTTTACGGGAAAAACTGTTTTTT. Translation: CASREALLREKLFF.

In regard to this clone: One end of the junction fails to match germline, which may point to a read error. The chain carries TRBV7-2 and TRBJ2-7, with D perhaps matching TRBD1 (6 bases). Germline V lookup: CDR1 SGHTA, CDR2 FQGNSA. The CDR3 is made up of 14 amino acids. The CDR3 nucleotides are TGTGCCGGCAGCTTAGATTGGGGGCATTACGAGCAGTACTTC. Protein product: CAGSLDWGHYEQYF.

The chain combines TRBV7-9 with TRBJ1-1; D ambiguous. The V end lost 5 bases, the J end lost 6 bases, and 10 bases lay between the germline ends. Per the germline V gene, CDR1 is SEHNR and CDR2 is FQNEAQ (reference sequence). This CDR3 region has 12 residues. The CDR3 bases are TGTGCCAGCAGCCCCCCCGGCTCTGAAGCTTTCTTT. It yields the protein CASSPPGSEAFF.

This chain links TRBV6-1 with TRBJ1-6; a possible D gene is TRBD1 (5 bases). This CDR3 contains 17 residues. Between the trimmed V and J ends, which lost 4 bases and 0 bases, there was a span of 13 bases. CDR1 is MNHNS and CDR2 is SASEGT in the germline V gene. The CDR3 spells CASSGRGRSSYNSPLHF. Written as DNA, the CDR3 is TGTGCCAGCAGTGGCCGGGGACGGAGCTCCTATAATTCACCCCTCCACTTT.

This clone appeared a few times. The chain links TRBV5-4 to TRBJ1-2; TRBD1 might be the D (6 bases). V lost 0 bases and J lost 2, with 8 bases in between. Germline V lookup: CDR1 SGHNT, CDR2 YYREEE (reference sequence). CDR3 length equals 14 residues. CDR3 amino acids: CASSLAGANYGYTF. Here the CDR3 DNA reads TGTGCCAGCAGCTTGGCAGGGGCGAACTATGGCTACACCTTC.